This TCR beta chain was profiled in a study of shared clonotypes between healthy human individuals. General study points: Only blood was sampled, and tissue TCR repertoires likely differ from blood ones. Some naive CD4 clonotypes, 4% to 6%, turned up in common across a few donors. Even with large depth, rarefaction showed that sorted-subset sequencing was incomplete.

Points on this clone: The antigen is not known.

Original analysis: ImmunoSEQ supplied junction-only sequences lacking quality scores, so filtering was different. The assay was immunoSEQ multiplex PCR, and TCRdb's table has in-frame clones only and misses some. D and trimming come from the DNA, and the V and J calls and clone size come from that table. The sample holds roughly 1.4 million clones, around 98.5% seen once. This clonotype was sampled from a man younger than 40 in good health. What was sequenced was naive CD4+ T cells sorted from blood. Noted subset: CD45RA+ positively selected.

The CDR3 DNA reads as TGTGCCAGCAGTTTATTTTTAGGGTGGGGGCAGCCCCAGCATTTT. This sequence encodes CASSLFLGWGQPQHF. The J gene is TRBJ1-5, the V gene TRBV27, with a tentative D call TRBD1 (5 bases). V was shortened by 1 base and J by 7 bases, with 14 bases between the two germline ends. Germline CDR1 and CDR2: MNHEY and SMNVEV (reference sequence). This CDR3 has 15 residues.